This T cell receptor (beta chain) emerged from a study of blood T cell repertoires in COVID-19. Study background: Samples came from the United States, Italy and Spain, spanning acute and convalescent COVID-19.

Clones were read by immunoSEQ multiplex PCR, and TCRdb kept only the in-frame ones, dropping some. This sample has 200,000 to 250,000 clones, with around 84% found just once. Sequenced: peripheral blood. This TCR came from a woman of 80 years or more with active or convalescent COVID-19.

The CDR3 nucleotides are TGCAGCGTTGAGAACTCACGGCAGGGGAACACTGAAGCTTTCTTT. As protein: CSVENSRQGNTEAFF. The chain employs TRBV29-1 and TRBJ1-1, with D possibly being TRBD1 (5 bases). Germline assignment: CDR1 SQVTM and CDR2 ANQGSEA. V was clipped by 3 bases and J by 1 base, with 15 bases between them. This CDR3 is built from 15 residues.